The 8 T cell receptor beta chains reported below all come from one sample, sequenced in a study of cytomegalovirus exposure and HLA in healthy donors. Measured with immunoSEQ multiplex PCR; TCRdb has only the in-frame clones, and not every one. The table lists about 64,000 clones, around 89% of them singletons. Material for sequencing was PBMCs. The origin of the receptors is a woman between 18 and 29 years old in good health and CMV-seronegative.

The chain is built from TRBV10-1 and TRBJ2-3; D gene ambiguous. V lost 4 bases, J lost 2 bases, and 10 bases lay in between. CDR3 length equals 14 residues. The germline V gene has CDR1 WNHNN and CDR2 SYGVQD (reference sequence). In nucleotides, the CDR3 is TGCGCCAGCAGTGTGTTGCGGCCCACAGATACGCAGTATTTT. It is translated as CASSVLRPTDTQYF.

The CDR3 bases are TGTGCCACCAGCAGGGCTCTGGGACAGGGGGCTCAAGAGACCCAGTACTTC. Its translation: CATSRALGQGAQETQYF. The rearrangement links TRBV15 to TRBJ2-5; 12 bases agree with TRBD1. The V gene end was trimmed by 3 bases and the J gene end by 2 bases; junction bases not matched to a gene: 7. This CDR3 is built from 17 residues. Germline loops: CDR1 LNHNV, CDR2 YYDKDF (reference sequence).

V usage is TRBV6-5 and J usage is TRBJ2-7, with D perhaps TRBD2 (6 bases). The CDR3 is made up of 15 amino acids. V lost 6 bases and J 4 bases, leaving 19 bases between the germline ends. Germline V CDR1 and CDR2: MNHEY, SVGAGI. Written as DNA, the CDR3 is TGTGCCAGCAGAACTTGGAGGGGTAGCGATTACGAGCAGTACTTC. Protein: CASRTWRGSDYEQYF.

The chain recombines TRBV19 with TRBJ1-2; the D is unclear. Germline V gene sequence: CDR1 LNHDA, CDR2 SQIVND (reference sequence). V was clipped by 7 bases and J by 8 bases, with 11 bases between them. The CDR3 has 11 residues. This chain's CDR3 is CASTSAAGYTF. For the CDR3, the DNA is TGTGCCAGTACTAGTGCAGCCGGCTACACCTTC.

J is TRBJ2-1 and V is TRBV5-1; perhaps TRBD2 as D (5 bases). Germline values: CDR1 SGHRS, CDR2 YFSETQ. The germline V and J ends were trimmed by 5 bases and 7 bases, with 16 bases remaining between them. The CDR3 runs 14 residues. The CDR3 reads CASSLSGKNNEQFF. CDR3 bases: TGCGCCAGCAGTTTAAGCGGAAAAAATAATGAGCAGTTCTTC.

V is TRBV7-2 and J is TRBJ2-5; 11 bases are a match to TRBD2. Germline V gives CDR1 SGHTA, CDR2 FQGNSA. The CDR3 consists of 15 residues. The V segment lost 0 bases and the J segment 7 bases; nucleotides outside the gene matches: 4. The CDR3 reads CASSLAQTSGRTQYF. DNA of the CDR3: TGTGCCAGCAGCTTAGCGCAAACTAGCGGGAGGACCCAGTACTTC.

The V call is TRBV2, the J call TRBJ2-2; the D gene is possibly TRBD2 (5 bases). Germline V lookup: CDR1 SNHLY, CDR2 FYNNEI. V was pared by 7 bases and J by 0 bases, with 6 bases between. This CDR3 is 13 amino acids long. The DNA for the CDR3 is TGTGCCAGCACGGGATCGAACACCGGGGAGCTGTTTTTT. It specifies CASTGSNTGELFF.

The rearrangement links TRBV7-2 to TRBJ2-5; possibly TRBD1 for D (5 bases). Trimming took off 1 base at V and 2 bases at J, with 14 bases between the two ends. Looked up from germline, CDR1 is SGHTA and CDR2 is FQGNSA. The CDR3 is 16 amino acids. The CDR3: CASSLVSTVQQETQYF. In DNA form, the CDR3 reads TGTGCCAGCAGCTTAGTATCGACAGTACAGCAAGAGACCCAGTACTTC.